This T cell receptor beta chain comes out of a study of a mutant IDH1 vaccine in newly diagnosed glioma (dated by TCRdb to about 2021). About the full investigation: Vaccination began 4-6 weeks after radiotherapy alone, or alongside temozolomide cycles in the chemotherapy-containing groups. The week-35 safety follow-up was designated visit V12, and the week-47 end of study was designated visit V13. For exploratory analyses, longitudinal TCRB deep sequencing was carried out in 25 to 30 treated patients wherever samples were available. Before enrollment, most patients had been given radiochemotherapy with temozolomide as standard therapy, while the rest had received either radiotherapy alone or temozolomide alone. Of the 30 or so patients who were treated, about 62% were male and around 40% were female, and the mean age was around 40 years. Peripheral blood samples were drawn at six visits, namely V03 (baseline), V05, V07, V10, V12 and V13.

This clone occurred a few times. It has no known antigen specificity. Base qualities were left out, and no much larger clone turns up one base away. Its CDR3 holds 15 amino acids, cysteine through phenylalanine. This entry keeps only the CDR3 DNA: 45 bases, framed from base 1. Relative to germline, V is missing 1 base and J is missing 4 bases, with 5 bases of the junction outside any gene match. For CDR1 and CDR2, the germline V gene (reference sequence) lists GTSNPN and SVGIG. Study-wide findings and limitations: The authors stated that sample limitations prevented analyses of patient blood samples from being reproduced. Vaccine-induced immune responses across multiple MHC alleles were detected in approximately 94% of patients. Selection of PBMC samples for TCRB deep sequencing was based on availability. Pseudoprogression appeared unrelated to alterations in the top peripheral T cell clonotypes detected by TCRB sequencing.

Preparation of the library involved the immunoSEQ multiplex PCR assay. Following the manufacturer's protocol, the hsTCRB Kit was used to amplify rearranged TCR beta chain sequences. An Illumina MiSeq was used to sequence the TCRB libraries. In the original analysis: Demultiplexing, trimming and gene mapping were performed with the kit vendor's proprietary platform. Drawn from immuneACCESS, this table holds only the in-frame rearrangements with V and J called that TCRdb kept. Clones are partly lost; checked studies trace under half to an unresolved V gene and leave the rest unexplained. That table is the source of V, J and clone size, and D and trimming were worked out from the DNA. The sample table records 43,000 or so clones; around 94% of these occur just once. Clones ranked in the top ten supply 2% to 2.5% of the sample. The sample's time point, from its label and the paper: week 35, safety follow-up. Each vaccine dose was 300 ug of a 20-mer mutant IDH1 peptide in Montanide, given subcutaneously with topical imiquimod. Patients received eight vaccinations in weeks 1, 3, 5, 7, 11, 15, 19 and 23, corresponding to visits V03 through V10. All donors had newly diagnosed IDH1-mutant astrocytomas of WHO grade 3 or 4 that showed loss of nuclear ATRX. The samples were drawn from NOA16, a multicentre, single-arm, open-label phase I trial in Germany that tested a mutant IDH1 peptide vaccine in humans for the first time. The DNeasy Blood and Tissue Kit was used to extract genomic DNA from EDTA blood for TCRB sequencing.

This clonotype was sampled from a man in his fifties or sixties with glioma. The source material was PBMCs, sampled from a glioma patient whose treatment included an IDH1 peptide vaccine. Recombination joined TRBV30 with TRBJ2-2; 8 of the junction bases match TRBD1. At the DNA level, the sequence is TGTGCCTGGAGTGCTGGCAGGGGGCTCACCGGGGAGCTGTTTTTT. It encodes CAWSAGRGLTGELFF.